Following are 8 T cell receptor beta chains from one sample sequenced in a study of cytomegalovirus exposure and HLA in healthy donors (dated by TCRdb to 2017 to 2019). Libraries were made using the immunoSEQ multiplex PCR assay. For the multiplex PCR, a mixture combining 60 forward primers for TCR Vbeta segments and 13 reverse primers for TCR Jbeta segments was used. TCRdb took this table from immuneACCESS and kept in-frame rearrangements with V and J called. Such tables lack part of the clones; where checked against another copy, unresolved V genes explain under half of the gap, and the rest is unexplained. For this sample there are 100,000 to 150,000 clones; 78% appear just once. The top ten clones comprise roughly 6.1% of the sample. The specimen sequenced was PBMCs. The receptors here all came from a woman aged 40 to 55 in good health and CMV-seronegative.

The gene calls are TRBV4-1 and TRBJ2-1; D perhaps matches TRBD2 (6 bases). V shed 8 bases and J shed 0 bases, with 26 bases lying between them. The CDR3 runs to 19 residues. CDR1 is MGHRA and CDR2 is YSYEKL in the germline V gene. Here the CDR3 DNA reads TGCGCCAGCCGCGCACGGGGAGGCCAGAACTTACGCTCCTACAATGAGCAGTTCTTC. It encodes CASRARGGQNLRSYNEQFF.

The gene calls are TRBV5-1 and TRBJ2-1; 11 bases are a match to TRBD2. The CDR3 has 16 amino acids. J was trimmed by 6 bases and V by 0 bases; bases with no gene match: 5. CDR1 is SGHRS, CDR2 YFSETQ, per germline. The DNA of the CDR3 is TGCGCCAGCAGCTTGGCGCTAGCGGGAGGTGGCAATGAGCAGTTCTTC. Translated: CASSLALAGGGNEQFF.

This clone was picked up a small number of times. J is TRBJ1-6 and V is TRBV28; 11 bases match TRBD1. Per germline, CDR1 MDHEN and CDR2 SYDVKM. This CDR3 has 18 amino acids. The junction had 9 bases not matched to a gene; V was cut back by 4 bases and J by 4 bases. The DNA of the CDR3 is TGTGCCAGCAGTTCCTTGGACAGGGGGCTGGGGTATAATTCACCCCTCCACTTT. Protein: CASSSLDRGLGYNSPLHF.

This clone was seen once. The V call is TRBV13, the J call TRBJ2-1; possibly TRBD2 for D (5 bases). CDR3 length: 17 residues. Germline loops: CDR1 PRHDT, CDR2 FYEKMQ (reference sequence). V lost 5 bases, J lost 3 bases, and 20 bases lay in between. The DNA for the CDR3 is TGTGCCAGCAGCCCCCCAACTAGTTGGGCGTTCTACAATGAGCAGTTCTTC. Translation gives CASSPPTSWAFYNEQFF.

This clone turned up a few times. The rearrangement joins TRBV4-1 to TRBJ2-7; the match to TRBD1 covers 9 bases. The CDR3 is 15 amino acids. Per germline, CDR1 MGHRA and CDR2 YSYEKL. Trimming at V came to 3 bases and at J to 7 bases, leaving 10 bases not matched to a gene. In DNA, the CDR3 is TGCGCCAGCAGCCAGGCAACGGGACAGGGAAGGGAGCAGTACTTC. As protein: CASSQATGQGREQYF.

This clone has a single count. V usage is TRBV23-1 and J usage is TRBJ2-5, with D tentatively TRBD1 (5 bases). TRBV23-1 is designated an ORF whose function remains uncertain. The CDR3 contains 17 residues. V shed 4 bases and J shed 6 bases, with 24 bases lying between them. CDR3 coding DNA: TGCGCCAGCAGTCCCAATCCGTGGGCAGGAAGGGGTCAGACCCAGTACTTC. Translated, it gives CASSPNPWAGRGQTQYF.

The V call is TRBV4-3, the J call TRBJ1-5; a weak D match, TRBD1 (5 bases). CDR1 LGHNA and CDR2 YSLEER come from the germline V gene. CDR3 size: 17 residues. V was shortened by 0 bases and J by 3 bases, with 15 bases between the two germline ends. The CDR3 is CASSQDHGGGPNQPQHF. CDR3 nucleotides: TGCGCCAGCAGCCAAGATCATGGGGGGGGACCCAATCAGCCCCAGCATTTT.

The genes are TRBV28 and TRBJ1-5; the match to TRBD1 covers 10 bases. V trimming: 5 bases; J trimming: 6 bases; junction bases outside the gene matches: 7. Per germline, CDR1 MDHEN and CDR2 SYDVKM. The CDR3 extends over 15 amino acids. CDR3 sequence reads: CASSLRTGGSQPQHF. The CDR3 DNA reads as TGTGCCAGCAGTCTCAGGACAGGGGGAAGTCAGCCCCAGCATTTT. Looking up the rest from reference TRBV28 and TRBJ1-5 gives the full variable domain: DVKVTQSSRYLVKRTGEKVFLECVQDMDHENMFWYRQDPGLGLRLIYFSYDVKMKEKGDIPEGYSVSREKKERFSLILESASTNQTSMYLCASSLRTGGSQPQHFGDGTRLSIL.